This T cell receptor beta chain was retrieved from a study of OX40 agonist ivuxolimab in advanced cancers. Overall study context: Patients undergoing dose escalation presented with hepatocellular carcinoma, melanoma, renal cell or head and neck cancer. Prior therapy, whether anti-PD-1, anti-PD-L1 or anti-CTLA-4, was allowed, and 30% to 40% had some. Whole-study results and caveats: Several nonresponders also turned out to have low normalized T-cell clonal expansion.

Trimming shortened V by 0 bases and J by 0 bases, and 10 bases separated the two germline ends. The germline CDR1 and CDR2 sequences are SGHRS and YFSETQ. This CDR3 contains 16 residues. Patients with autoimmune history or systemic immunosuppression were excluded. The table came from immunoSEQ multiplex PCR; TCRdb's copy has only in-frame clones and leaves some out. The table has tens of thousands of clones, around 84% seen once; the top ten hold around 15%. Concerning this clone: No antigen is known for it.

The rearrangement links TRBV5-1 to TRBJ2-1; perhaps TRBD1 as D (5 bases). The origin of this receptor is an adult with an advanced solid tumor such as melanoma, head and neck, liver or kidney cancer. The input for sequencing was CD4+ or CD8+ T cells sorted from blood, taken in a trial of the OX40 agonist ivuxolimab. The CDR3 sequence: CASSLEGQSSYNEQFF. The DNA of the CDR3 is TGCGCCAGCAGCTTGGAGGGGCAGAGCTCCTACAATGAGCAGTTCTTC.